This TCR beta chain was recovered during a study of beta chain features in type 1 diabetes. This clone was recorded many times. Its matching antigen is unknown. Markers CD45RO/CCR7/CD25/CD127/CD95/CD27 served to sort CD4+ naive, central memory, regulatory and stem cell-like memory cells. Purity exceeded 98% in all sorted populations. The authors reverse transcribed all of the isolated RNA, so sequencing captured expressed TCRB transcripts. Using immunoSEQ multiplex PCR, the repertoire was profiled, and TCRdb retains in-frame clones only, with some absent. The sample has 150,000 to 200,000 clones, under 9.5% seen once. Germline-derived CDR1 and CDR2 are LGHNA and YSLEER. The CDR3 extends over 14 amino acids. V lost 0 bases to trimming and J lost 11 bases; unmatched junction nucleotides: 1. Findings and limits, study-wide: PCR may have favored shorter templates equally in patients and controls. There was a moderate but significant shortening of TCRB CDR3s in all four CD4+ subsets of Type 1 diabetes patients.

The sample taken for sequencing was central memory CD4+ T cells from blood. The receptor comes from a young man with type 1 diabetes. The chain couples TRBV4-3 to TRBJ1-6; 10 bases match TRBD1. DNA of the CDR3: TGCGCCAGCAGCCAAGAGGGACAGGGGACACCCCTCCACTTT. Translated: CASSQEGQGTPLHF.